This T cell receptor (beta chain) was retrieved from a study of T-cell memory formation after mild COVID-19. The study's findings and limits: Mainly in CM and EM were contracting CD4+ clones; CD8+ were in EMRA.

With constant-segment primers, 5'RACE yielded cDNA libraries of TCR alpha and TCR beta that carried sample barcodes and UMIs. TCRdb redid the calling of the 5' RACE reads with MiXCR, one entry per CDR3 protein. The top ten hold around 9.5% of the sample, which has around 450,000 distinct CDR3 sequences, 20% to 25% seen once. Trimming pared 1 base from V and 1 base from J, leaving 10 bases between. The length of the CDR3 is 15 residues. Looked up from germline, CDR1 is SGHNT and CDR2 is YENEEA. There are many counts of this clonotype. The antigen remains undetermined. The sequencing sample was made of PBMCs or a T cell subset sorted from them (not recorded which). The chain has TRBV11-3 and TRBJ2-5, with D uncertain. The origin of this receptor is an adult woman who had mild COVID-19 (a few samples of this study predate the infection). Cell type and time point are not known. The CDR3 loop is CASSLGAQPQETQYF. The CDR3 nucleotides are TGTGCCAGCAGCTTAGGGGCGCAGCCCCAAGAGACCCAGTACTTC.